This section outlines one T cell receptor beta chain sequence together with its context. Its matching antigen is unknown. These data belong to a study of graft-versus-host responses after intestinal transplantation. Looking at the study overall: The transplants performed in recipients were multivisceral, liver-intestinal, or isolated intestinal.

The CDR3 sequence is 13 residues long. Germline V CDR1 and CDR2: MGHRA, YSYEKL. The germline V and J ends were trimmed by 1 base and 5 bases, with 8 bases remaining between them. The method was immunoSEQ multiplex PCR; TCRdb's version includes in-frame clones alone and lacks a portion of them. The top ten hold roughly 4% of the sample, which has under 90,000 clones, 90% seen once. V and J are TRBV4-1 and TRBJ2-5; D unclear. Sequencing was performed on unstimulated CD8+ T cells sorted from spleen or lymph node cells, taken before transplant. This TCR came from a human donor who was the organ donor for an intestinal transplant. CDR3 nucleotide sequence: TGCGCCAGCAGCCAAGTTGGGCAGGAGACCCAGTACTTC. Protein sequence: CASSQVGQETQYF.